This T cell receptor beta chain was observed in a study of radiotherapy plus CTLA-4 blockade in lung cancer. Study details: Overall, 18% of patients showed an objective response, while roughly 28% attained disease control.

The CDR3 length is 15 residues. Germline-derived CDR1 and CDR2 are KGHSH and LQKENI. Trimming cost V 2 bases and J 4 bases, with 14 bases left between them. Whole-study findings and limits: Subsequent to radiotherapy plus ipilimumab, tumor-derived TCR clones underwent expansion in blood. Early blood T cell clone dynamics reportedly forecast response best, with interferon-beta.

The repertoire was sequenced with immunoSEQ multiplex PCR; TCRdb's copy has only in-frame clones and lacks some. The sample has 81,000 or so clones; about 79% are singletons. Alongside CTLA-4 blockade with ipilimumab, patients with chemo-refractory metastatic non-small-cell lung cancer received focal radiation. A remark on this clone: The target antigen is unknown.

The chain links TRBV18 to TRBJ1-2, with a possible D match to TRBD1 (5 bases). This sequence was found in a human donor with non-small cell lung cancer whose response to radiotherapy plus ipilimumab could not be evaluated. Some clones in this sample may be carry-over from other donors' samples. The sample here was peripheral blood, taken from a patient treated with radiotherapy plus ipilimumab. CDR3 sequence reads: CASSPGASESYGYTF. CDR3 bases: TGTGCCAGCTCACCAGGGGCCTCCGAGAGCTATGGCTACACCTTC.